These T cell receptor beta chains were read from a single sample in a study of shared clonotypes between healthy human individuals. Some clones are missing from TCRdb's copy, which holds only in-frame ones; the method was immunoSEQ multiplex PCR. The repertoire holds some 2.4 million clones, roughly 93% seen once, with about 0.39% in the top ten. The sample comprised naive CD4+ T cells from PBMCs. The receptors stem from a man aged 18 to 29 in good health. Some clones in this sample may be carry-over from other donors' samples. Both conserved end residues are part of each CDR3. The D gene is left open where the match is weak. Expanded clones are given a class, and other clones once, few, many or no size at all.

CDR3 protein	CDR3 DNA	V gene	J gene	D gene	clone size
CASSPPGTSGEQYF	TGTGCCAGCAGTCCACCGGGGACCTCTGGCGAGCAGTACTTC	TRBV6-5	TRBJ2-7	NA	NA
CATSRPGGGYEQYF	TGTGCCACCAGCAGACCAGGGGGCGGTTACGAGCAGTACTTC	TRBV15	TRBJ2-7	TRBD1	NA
CASSFDRGDEKLFF	TGTGCCAGCAGCTTCGACAGGGGTGATGAAAAACTGTTTTTT	TRBV7-9	TRBJ1-4	TRBD1	NA
CASRRDYSTDTQYF	TGTGCCAGCAGGAGGGACTACAGCACAGATACGCAGTATTTT	TRBV6-1	TRBJ2-3	TRBD2	NA
CASSVGGGRPDTQYF	TGTGCCAGCAGCGTCGGAGGAGGGAGGCCAGATACGCAGTATTTT	TRBV9	TRBJ2-3	NA	NA
CSALEAQREKLFF	TGCAGCGCCCTCGAGGCCCAGAGAGAAAAACTGTTTTTT	TRBV29-1	TRBJ1-4	NA	NA
CASRGSTSDTYEQYF	TGCGCCAGCAGGGGGTCAACTAGCGACACCTACGAGCAGTACTTC	TRBV10-1	TRBJ2-7	TRBD2	NA
CAISYPLPRQGANYGYTF	TGTGCCATCAGTTACCCTCTTCCAAGACAGGGCGCTAACTATGGCTACACCTTC	TRBV10-3	TRBJ1-2	TRBD1	NA
CASSPRTGGVAF	TGTGCCAGCAGTCCCCGGACAGGGGGTGTGGCCTTC	TRBV28	TRBJ1-2	TRBD1	NA
CASSSRPDTQYF	TGTGCCAGCAGTTCTCGTCCGGATACGCAGTATTTT	TRBV28	TRBJ2-3	NA	NA
CASSHRGQPTDTQYF	TGCGCCAGCAGCCACAGGGGACAGCCCACAGATACGCAGTATTTT	TRBV5-1	TRBJ2-3	TRBD1	NA
CASSGTREETQYF	TGTGCCAGCAGTGGGACTAGAGAAGAGACCCAGTACTTC	TRBV2	TRBJ2-5	TRBD2	few
CASSYRIRGNEKLFF	TGTGCCAGCAGCTACAGGATCAGGGGGAATGAAAAACTGTTTTTT	TRBV5-8	TRBJ1-4	TRBD1	NA
CAWSGGGTDTQYF	TGTGCCTGGAGTGGGGGGGGCACAGATACGCAGTATTTT	TRBV30	TRBJ2-3	NA	NA
CASSYTVGQPQHF	TGTGCCAGCAGTTACACAGTAGGTCAGCCCCAGCATTTT	TRBV6-6	TRBJ1-5	NA	NA
CASGGGGRTGNEQYF	TGTGCCAGCGGAGGGGGGGGACGGACAGGGAACGAGCAGTACTTC	TRBV28	TRBJ2-7	NA	NA
CASTPYAGGTYEQYF	TGCGCCAGCACGCCATATGCAGGGGGGACGTACGAGCAGTACTTC	TRBV5-1	TRBJ2-7	NA	NA
CASSPTGTGSYGYTF	TGTGCCAGCAGCCCTACCGGGACAGGTAGCTATGGCTACACCTTC	TRBV7-9	TRBJ1-2	TRBD1	NA
CASTLPDRMNTEAFF	TGTGCCAGCACCCTTCCGGACAGAATGAACACTGAAGCTTTCTTT	TRBV28	TRBJ1-1	NA	NA
CASSIWSNQPQHF	TGTGCCAGTAGTATATGGAGCAATCAGCCCCAGCATTTT	TRBV19	TRBJ1-5	NA	NA
CASSRGGNQPQHF	TGTGCCAGCAGCCGTGGGGGCAATCAGCCCCAGCATTTT	TRBV7-6	TRBJ1-5	NA	few
CATLTGNTIYF	TGTGCCACTCTAACTGGAAACACCATATATTTT	TRBV7-6	TRBJ1-3	NA	NA
CASSQVGQNYGYTF	TGTGCCAGCAGCCAAGTGGGACAGAACTATGGCTACACCTTC	TRBV14	TRBJ1-2	TRBD1	NA
CASTLSGSTEAFF	TGTGCCAGCACCCTTAGCGGGTCCACTGAAGCTTTCTTT	TRBV6-9	TRBJ1-1	NA	few
CASSLRVAKNIQYF	TGTGCCAGCAGCTTAAGAGTAGCCAAAAACATTCAGTACTTC	TRBV5-6	TRBJ2-4	NA	NA
CASSPNGTGANEQFF	TGTGCCAGCTCACCGAATGGGACAGGGGCAAATGAGCAGTTCTTC	TRBV18	TRBJ2-1	TRBD1	NA
CASSQWRSSNYGYTF	TGTGCCAGCAGCCAGTGGAGGAGCTCGAACTATGGCTACACCTTC	TRBV7-9	TRBJ1-2	NA	NA
CASSLRGGPSYNEQFF	TGTGCCAGCAGCTTACGGGGCGGGCCCTCCTACAATGAGCAGTTCTTC	TRBV5-4	TRBJ2-1	NA	NA
CASTQGRTDTQYF	TGTGCCAGCACCCAGGGACGCACAGATACGCAGTATTTT	TRBV6-1	TRBJ2-3	NA	NA
CASSLGLLAKNIQYF	TGTGCCAGCAGCTTAGGACTTCTAGCCAAAAACATTCAGTACTTC	TRBV7-2	TRBJ2-4	NA	NA
CASSGGAGPYEQYF	TGTGCCAGCAGCGGGGGGGCAGGACCGTACGAGCAGTACTTC	TRBV7-9	TRBJ2-7	NA	NA
CASSPGTSGRADTQYF	TGTGCCAGCAGCCCCGGGACTAGCGGGAGGGCTGATACGCAGTATTTT	TRBV9	TRBJ2-3	TRBD2	NA
CASSLVGRDGYTF	TGCGCCAGCAGCCTGGTGGGCCGAGATGGCTACACCTTC	TRBV5-1	TRBJ1-2	NA	NA
CASSFDRVYEQYF	TGTGCCAGCAGCTTCGACAGGGTCTACGAGCAGTACTTC	TRBV5-6	TRBJ2-7	TRBD1	NA
CASSSDGGGPYGYTF	TGCGCCAGCAGCTCGGATGGGGGGGGCCCCTATGGCTACACCTTC	TRBV5-1	TRBJ1-2	NA	NA
CASGSEPLSYNEQFF	TGTGCCAGCGGGAGCGAACCGCTATCCTACAATGAGCAGTTCTTC	TRBV6-1	TRBJ2-1	NA	NA
CASSLGVGGPSYEQYF	TGCGCCAGCAGCTTGGGAGTGGGAGGGCCCTCCTACGAGCAGTACTTC	TRBV5-1	TRBJ2-7	TRBD2	once
CASSMTSGTDTQYF	TGTGCCAGCTCGATGACTAGCGGCACAGATACGCAGTATTTT	TRBV18	TRBJ2-3	TRBD2	NA